The 10 T cell receptor beta chains presented below share a single source sample, sequenced in a study of response to subunit inactivated influenza vaccine. TCRdb analysed the RT-PCR reads with MiXCR anew, one entry per CDR3 protein. This table has around 710,000 distinct CDR3 sequences, 14% appearing once. The sequencing used PBMCs from blood, collected around two weeks before vaccination. The receptors come from a man aged 50 to 59 who received an inactivated influenza vaccine.

This clonotype was counted between two and nine times. J is TRBJ1-5 and V is TRBV20-1; 8 bases are a match to TRBD1. Unmatched junction bases numbered 6, after V lost 6 bases and J lost 2 bases. The CDR3 contains 14 residues. The germline gives CDR1 DFQATT, CDR2 SNEGSKA (reference sequence). The CDR3: CSAQDRVGNQPQHF. The CDR3 DNA is TGCAGTGCGCAGGACAGGGTGGGCAATCAGCCCCAGCATTTT.

CDR3 coding DNA: TGCAGTGCCCCGAGCTGGGACTACAACGAGGGTAGGGAGACCCAGTACTTC. It specifies CSAPSWDYNEGRETQYF. V gene TRBV20-1 combines with J gene TRBJ2-5, with 7 bases lining up with TRBD2. Germline V gene lookup returns CDR1 DFQATT and CDR2 SNEGSKA (reference sequence). The V and J ends lost 6 bases and 5 bases, in that order; junction bases with no gene match: 21. This CDR3 has 17 residues.

This clonotype came up many times. The J gene is TRBJ2-5, the V gene TRBV7-9; no clear D gene. This CDR3 region has 15 residues. Trimming cost V 0 bases and J 0 bases, with 8 bases left between them. Germline CDR1 SEHNR, CDR2 FQNEAQ (reference sequence). The CDR3 loop reads CASSLAQLYQETQYF. CDR3 sequence (DNA): TGTGCCAGCAGCTTAGCGCAATTATACCAAGAGACCCAGTACTTC.

There are a few counts of this clonotype. CDR3 loop: CAWSRMGGWAVSTGELFF. DNA of the CDR3: TGTGCCTGGAGCCGAATGGGTGGGTGGGCAGTAAGCACCGGGGAGCTGTTTTTT. The V gene is TRBV30, the J gene TRBJ2-2; D is ambiguous. V lost 3 bases and J 4 bases, leaving 24 bases between the germline ends. The germline V gene encodes CDR1 GTSNPN and CDR2 SVGIG (reference sequence). The CDR3 length is 18 residues.

In its sample, this clonotype was seen a few times. The chain is built from TRBV4-1 and TRBJ1-2; 9 bases agree with TRBD1. CDR1 is MGHRA and CDR2 is YSYEKL in the germline V gene. V trimming: 3 bases; J trimming: 7 bases; junction bases outside the gene matches: 9. The CDR3 has 15 residues. The CDR3 reads CASSQFHRGQGGYTF. For the CDR3, the DNA is TGCGCCAGCAGCCAGTTCCACAGGGGGCAGGGTGGCTACACCTTC.

Many counts were recorded for this clonotype. The chain couples TRBV7-9 to TRBJ2-1; D is ambiguous. Trimming took off 5 bases at V and 2 bases at J, with 10 bases between the two ends. Germline values: CDR1 SEHNR, CDR2 FQNEAQ (reference sequence). The CDR3 loop spans 14 amino acids. This CDR3 is CASSPGVTYNEQFF. CDR3 nucleotide sequence: TGTGCCAGCAGCCCGGGTGTAACCTACAATGAGCAGTTCTTC.

The J gene is TRBJ2-3, the V gene TRBV28; D remains ambiguous. Trimming left V 6 bases short and J 6 bases short, with 13 bases between. The CDR3 length is 13 residues. Germline CDR1 and CDR2: MDHEN and SYDVKM. Here the CDR3 DNA reads TGTGCCAGCAGCTCCGCGTATTTGGATACGCAGTATTTT. Translation: CASSSAYLDTQYF. Based on the CDR3 plus reference TRBV28 and TRBJ2-3, the full variable domain is DVKVTQSSRYLVKRTGEKVFLECVQDMDHENMFWYRQDPGLGLRLIYFSYDVKMKEKGDIPEGYSVSREKKERFSLILESASTNQTSMYLCASSSAYLDTQYFGPGTRLTVL.

This sequence joins TRBV20-1 and TRBJ2-1; 12 bases align to TRBD2. Germline CDR1 reads DFQATT; CDR2 reads SNEGSKA (reference sequence). J gave up 2 bases and V 4 bases, and 6 bases lay outside the gene matches. The CDR3 has 16 residues. CDR3 in DNA: TGCAGTGCTAAAAAACTAGCGGGAGGCCCCTACAATGAGCAGTTCTTC. This codes for CSAKKLAGGPYNEQFF.

The genes are TRBV5-1 and TRBJ1-2; 8 bases align to TRBD1. In germline, CDR1 is SGHRS, CDR2 YFSETQ. The CDR3 extends over 14 amino acids. The V gene end was trimmed by 5 bases and the J gene end by 7 bases; junction bases not matched to a gene: 10. CDR3 region: CASSSDRVKAGYTF. In DNA, the CDR3 is TGCGCCAGCAGTTCGGACAGGGTGAAGGCTGGCTACACCTTC.

The V call is TRBV20-1, the J call TRBJ2-1; the D is unclear. There are 14 residues in the CDR3. Germline CDR1 reads DFQATT; CDR2 reads SNEGSKA (reference sequence). Trimming pared 3 bases from V and 9 bases from J, leaving 18 bases between. CDR3 residues: CSASLGRRSREQFF. The CDR3 coding sequence is TGCAGTGCTAGCCTCGGGCGCCGCTCGCGTGAGCAGTTCTTC.